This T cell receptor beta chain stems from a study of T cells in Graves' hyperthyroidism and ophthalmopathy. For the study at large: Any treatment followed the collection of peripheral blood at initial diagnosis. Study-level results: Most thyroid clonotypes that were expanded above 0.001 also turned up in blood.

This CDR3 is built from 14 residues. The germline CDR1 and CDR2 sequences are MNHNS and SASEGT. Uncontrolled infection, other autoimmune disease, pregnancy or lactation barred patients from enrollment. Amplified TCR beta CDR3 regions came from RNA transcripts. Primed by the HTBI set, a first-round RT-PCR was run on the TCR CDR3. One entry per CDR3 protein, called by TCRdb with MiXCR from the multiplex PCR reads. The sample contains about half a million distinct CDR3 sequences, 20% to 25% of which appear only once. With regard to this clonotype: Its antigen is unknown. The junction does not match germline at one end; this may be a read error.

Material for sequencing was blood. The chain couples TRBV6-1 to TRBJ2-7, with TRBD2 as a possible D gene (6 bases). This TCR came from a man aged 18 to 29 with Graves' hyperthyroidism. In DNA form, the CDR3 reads TGTGCCAGCAGTGTGGGACTGCACTCCTACGATCAGTACTTC. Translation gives CASSVGLHSYDQYF.